The text below deals with one TCR beta chain. What it binds is not known. Germline is not matched at one junction end, which may reflect a read error. CDR1 MGHRA and CDR2 YSYEKL come from the germline V gene. CDR3 length: 15 amino acids. The source material, about 18-33 mg of unsorted bulk tissue, was used to co-extract RNA and DNA. Treatment of the patients' primary liver carcinoma consisted of surgical resection. Every tumor was sampled at five separate regions. These data are taken from a study of tumor-infiltrating lymphocytes in primary liver carcinoma. Study-level results: Researchers found tumor-adjacent and tumor-blood pairs overlapped less than tumor region pairs. Tumor specimens were characterized by a significantly higher top-250-clone fraction than blood (p = 0.039).

A primer in the constant region served to generate TCR beta cDNA from roughly 450 ng of total RNA. Three nested multiplex PCR rounds, a slightly modified ARM-PCR method, built the TCR beta libraries. Investigators reported that the first two PCR rounds, at roughly 10 cycles each, used TRBV1-TRBV30 forward primers with a C-beta reverse primer. TCRdb fed the multiplex PCR reads into MiXCR, producing one record per CDR3 protein. This table has tens of thousands of distinct CDR3 sequences, about 68% appearing once. The chain recombines TRBV4-1 with TRBJ2-1; the match to TRBD1 covers 7 bases. Input material: liver tumor tissue from sampling region 3. Indicated subset: tumor region T3, left-lateral pole. The sequence derives from a man aged 35-49 years with primary liver carcinoma and hepatitis B virus infection. For the CDR3, the DNA is TGCGCCAGCAACCAAGTTTCCAGCAGCTCAGGGGGGCAGTTCTTC. Its protein product is CASNQVSSSSGGQFF.